The clone carrying this T cell receptor (beta chain) was detected ten times or more. These data originate in a study of T-cell reconstitution after alpha-beta-depleted transplantation in children. Deletions cut 6 bases from V and 5 bases from J, with 15 bases between. Per the germline V gene, CDR1 is SGHVS and CDR2 is FQNEAQ. This CDR3 has 14 residues. Using unique molecular identifiers, the investigators prepared the TCRbeta library. TCRdb used MiXCR to reprocess the PCR reads, holding one entry per CDR3 protein. The sample holds hundreds of thousands of distinct CDR3 sequences, around 9.6% seen once.

The sequence derives from a human donor who donated a stem cell graft to a child with acute lymphoblastic leukemia. The chain couples TRBV7-8 to TRBJ2-3, with no clear D. The sample in question was PBMCs from the stem cell graft donor, obtained from the stem cell graft. This CDR3 reads CASRVGSSGDTQYF. For the CDR3, the DNA is TGTGCCAGCAGGGTTGGCAGCTCTGGAGATACGCAGTATTTT.